What follows describes a single T cell receptor beta chain. Its cognate antigen is unknown. The read is 3 residues too short to cover the CDR3 end, so that end is filled in from the germline J gene. This entry is derived from a study of Tregs in tolerant kidney transplant recipients. Whole-study context: Mixed chimerism was transient after nonmyeloablative marrow transplants from related graft donors. Study-wide findings and caveats: Nucleotide sequences could not be compared across some patients' samples due to primer changes.

Germline CDR1 and CDR2: LNHDA and SQIVND (reference sequence). There are 17 residues in the CDR3. V was shortened by 3 bases and J by 1 base, with 18 bases between the two germline ends. The repertoire was sequenced with immunoSEQ multiplex PCR; TCRdb's copy has only in-frame clones and lacks some. This listing includes 31,000 or so clones. The sequencing here drew on CD8+ T cells from blood, taken before the transplant. This clonotype was obtained from a human donor who received a combined kidney and bone marrow transplant. J is TRBJ1-2 and V is TRBV19; the D gene is possibly TRBD1 (5 bases). Partial CDR3 DNA: TGTGCCAGTAGTATCTCCCCCGGGCGGGGGTTTAACTATGGC. Protein sequence: CASSISPGRGFNYG. In full, the CDR3 is CASSISPGRGFNYGYTF. The entire variable domain, with the rest obtained from reference TRBV19 and TRBJ1-2, is as follows: DGGITQSPKYLFRKEGQNVTLSCEQNLNHDAMYWYRQDPGQGLRLIYYSQIVNDFQKGDIAEGYSVSREKKESFPLTVTSAQKNPTAFYLCASSISPGRGFNYGYTFGSGTRLTVV.